This is a list of T cell receptor beta chains from one sample in a study of identifying expanded T cells in peripheral blood. Only in-frame clones appear in the TCRdb table, and some are missing; sequencing was by immunoSEQ multiplex PCR. This table holds 100,000 to 150,000 clones, approximately 84% found once. Sequencing used blood. The receptors shown here come from a person aged 18-70 years in good health. Each CDR3 is given with its conserved first and last residue. D genes are given only for firm matches. Rows give clone size only sometimes, using once, few, many, or a class for an expanded clone.

v_call	clone_size	j_call	d_call	cdr3_aa	cdr3_nt
TRBV6-5	.	TRBJ1-2	TRBD1	CASSSPGTGYYGYTF	TGTGCCAGCAGTTCCCCCGGGACAGGGTACTATGGCTACACCTTC
TRBV4-3	.	TRBJ1-4	.	CASSLTGGHEKLFF	TGCGCCAGCAGCCTGACAGGCGGGCATGAAAAACTGTTTTTT
TRBV18	few	TRBJ1-2	.	CASSPDGLYGYTF	TGTGCCAGCTCACCAGACGGACTCTATGGCTACACCTTC
TRBV5-1	.	TRBJ2-2	.	CASSDMSNTGELFF	TGCGCCAGCAGCGACATGAGTAACACCGGGGAGCTGTTTTTT
TRBV9	.	TRBJ1-1	TRBD1	CASSPGTGNMNTEAFF	TGTGCCAGCAGCCCCGGGACAGGGAACATGAACACTGAAGCTTTCTTT
TRBV11-2	once	TRBJ2-7	.	CASSPRRYEQYF	TGTGCCAGCAGCCCGCGCCGCTACGAGCAGTACTTC
TRBV27	.	TRBJ2-7	.	CASSLVGDSYEQYF	TGTGCCAGCAGTTTAGTGGGGGACTCCTACGAGCAGTACTTC
TRBV6-5	.	TRBJ1-5	.	CASSYSRHTGNQPQHF	TGTGCCAGCAGTTACTCTAGGCATACTGGGAATCAGCCCCAGCATTTT
TRBV9	.	TRBJ2-7	.	CASSVDPTPKPYEQYF	TGTGCCAGCAGCGTAGACCCAACCCCCAAGCCCTACGAGCAGTACTTC
TRBV7-9	.	TRBJ2-3	.	CASSFTSAGEGFTDTQYF	TGTGCCAGCAGCTTTACATCGGCAGGGGAAGGGTTCACAGATACGCAGTATTTT
TRBV19	.	TRBJ2-3	.	CASSISLLSTDTQYF	TGTGCCAGTAGTATAAGTTTGCTTTCCACAGATACGCAGTATTTT
TRBV7-6	once	TRBJ1-6	.	CASSLGTIDSPLHF	TGTGCCAGCAGCTTAGGGACGATAGATTCACCCCTCCACTTT
TRBV5-6	few	TRBJ2-5	.	CASRRGLETQYF	TGTGCCAGCAGAAGAGGGTTGGAGACCCAGTACTTC
TRBV5-1	.	TRBJ2-1	.	CASSAHIGSEEQFF	TGCGCCAGCAGCGCCCACATAGGGAGTGAAGAGCAGTTCTTC
TRBV5-1	.	TRBJ1-4	.	CASSSAITRGNEKLFF	TGCGCCAGCAGCTCGGCGATAACACGGGGAAATGAAAAACTGTTTTTT
TRBV9	.	TRBJ2-3	.	CASSEAGLTDTQYF	TGTGCCAGCAGCGAAGCGGGCCTCACAGATACGCAGTATTTT
TRBV18	.	TRBJ1-5	.	CASSPPNGPGGNQPQHF	TGTGCCAGCTCACCACCTAACGGTCCGGGTGGCAATCAGCCCCAGCATTTT
TRBV7-9	.	TRBJ1-4	TRBD1	CASSHGQGREKLFF	TGTGCCAGCAGCCACGGACAGGGCCGGGAAAAACTGTTTTTT
TRBV5-1	.	TRBJ2-5	.	CASSLAGVAGETQYF	TGCGCCAGCAGCTTGGCAGGCGTAGCCGGCGAGACCCAGTACTTC
TRBV21-1	.	TRBJ1-4	.	CASSPQTVLNEKLFF	TGTGCCAGCAGCCCCCAGACAGTACTTAATGAAAAACTGTTTTTT
TRBV29-1	.	TRBJ1-2	TRBD1	CSVGGQNYGYTF	TGCAGCGTTGGGGGACAGAACTATGGCTACACCTTC
TRBV30	.	TRBJ1-2	.	CAWSVLSVYRGYTF	TGTGCCTGGAGTGTACTGAGTGTCTATCGCGGCTACACCTTC
TRBV10-3	once	TRBJ2-7	.	CAISEAGASYEQYF	TGTGCCATCAGTGAAGCAGGGGCATCCTACGAGCAGTACTTC
TRBV28	.	TRBJ1-1	.	CATQERGMKAEAFF	TGTGCCACTCAGGAAAGGGGAATGAAGGCTGAAGCTTTCTTT
TRBV20-1	.	TRBJ1-2	.	CSATPFGGYTF	TGCAGTGCCACCCCATTCGGGGGCTACACCTTC
TRBV7-3	.	TRBJ2-6	.	CASSLEVSGANVLTF	TGTGCCAGCAGCTTAGAGGTCTCTGGGGCCAACGTCCTGACTTTC
TRBV30	once	TRBJ1-3	.	CAWSNRVRSGNTIYF	TGTGCCTGGTCAAACAGGGTCCGCTCTGGAAACACCATATATTTT
TRBV6-6	once	TRBJ2-1	.	CASRHTEREQFF	TGTGCCAGCAGACATACAGAGCGCGAGCAGTTCTTC
TRBV2	.	TRBJ2-7	.	CARNSHQSSYEQYF	TGTGCCAGAAACAGCCACCAGAGCTCCTACGAGCAGTACTTC
TRBV30	.	TRBJ2-3	TRBD1	CASRDRGTDTQYF	TGTGCCAGCCGGGACAGGGGCACAGATACGCAGTATTTT
TRBV7-9	.	TRBJ1-6	.	CASSYTGFSPLHF	TGTGCCAGCAGCTATACAGGGTTTTCACCCCTCCACTTT
TRBV5-6	.	TRBJ2-3	.	CASSLRGGRSDTQYF	TGTGCCAGCAGCCTAAGAGGGGGACGCTCAGATACGCAGTATTTT